Listed below are T cell receptor beta chains from one sample, sequenced in a study of shared T cell receptors in the human thymus. Sequencing used immunoSEQ multiplex PCR; TCRdb keeps in-frame clones, though not all of them. The repertoire includes 500,000 to 550,000 clones, 70% to 80% of them detected once, and 0.013% sits in the top ten. Another study also made use of these data, one on human thymus T cells.

The sequencing sample was made of thymocytes. The origin of the receptors is a boy under two years old with a congenital heart defect. The CDR3 runs from the conserved cysteine through the conserved F or W. The D gene is left open where the match is weak. Part of the rows lack a size; the others show once, few, many or a class for expanded clones.

CDR3 DNA,CDR3 protein,J gene,D gene,V gene,CDR3 length,clone size
TGTGCTAGCAGCACCGGACTAGCGTCTACGTATGAGCAGTTCTTC,CASSTGLASTYEQFF,TRBJ2-1,TRBD2,TRBV12-5,15,NA
TGTGCCAGCAGCTTAGATCTGGGCAGGGGAGAGACCCAGTACTTC,CASSLDLGRGETQYF,TRBJ2-5,NA,TRBV11-2,15,NA
TGTGCCAGCAGCCCTGCTGGACAGGGGGCTTACACTGAAGCTTTCTTT,CASSPAGQGAYTEAFF,TRBJ1-1,TRBD1,TRBV28,16,NA
TGTGCCAGCAGCTTGGAGCGGGACGGGGGGAATGAGCAGTTCTTC,CASSLERDGGNEQFF,TRBJ2-1,TRBD2,TRBV7-9,15,NA
TGTGCCAGCAGCTTAATCCGTGTTGACACTGAAGCTTTCTTT,CASSLIRVDTEAFF,TRBJ1-1,NA,TRBV7-2,14,NA
TGTGCCAGCAGTGAGGGACAGCTTTATGAAGCTTTCTTT,CASSEGQLYEAFF,TRBJ1-1,TRBD1,TRBV2,13,NA
TGTGCCAGAGGACCGACAGGTAACCACGAGCAGTACTTC,CARGPTGNHEQYF,TRBJ2-7,NA,TRBV2,13,NA
TGTGCCAGCAGCTTAGACAAAAATCAGCCCCAGCATTTT,CASSLDKNQPQHF,TRBJ1-5,NA,TRBV7-6,13,NA
TGTGCCAGCAGCTCTATCCCGCTAGCGGGCGGGGAGCTGTTTTTT,CASSSIPLAGGELFF,TRBJ2-2,TRBD2,TRBV5-6,15,NA
TGTGCCAGCAGCCAATTCAACTACCGGACTGAAGCTTTCTTT,CASSQFNYRTEAFF,TRBJ1-1,NA,TRBV14,14,NA
TGTGCCAGCAGCTTAACCTGGACTAGCGGATACACAGATACGCAGTATTTT,CASSLTWTSGYTDTQYF,TRBJ2-3,TRBD2,TRBV7-3,17,NA
TGTGCCAGCTCTCCAGGGGACAGGGGGCAATATGGCTACACCTTC,CASSPGDRGQYGYTF,TRBJ1-2,TRBD1,TRBV18,15,NA
TGTGCCAGCAGCTATGGAGGACCTCACTTTCGAGAGCAGTACTTC,CASSYGGPHFREQYF,TRBJ2-7,NA,TRBV5-4,15,NA
TGTGCCAGCACCTTGGGGGGGACGGGCAAAAACATTCAGTACTTC,CASTLGGTGKNIQYF,TRBJ2-4,TRBD2,TRBV28,15,few
TGTGCCAGCAGTGACTCGAAGCCCCGGTGGGGCGAAAAACTGTTTTTT,CASSDSKPRWGEKLFF,TRBJ1-4,NA,TRBV6-4,16,NA
TGTGCCAGCAGCCCCGGAAGGGGGCGCGAAACTGAAGCTTTCTTT,CASSPGRGRETEAFF,TRBJ1-1,TRBD1,TRBV13,15,NA
TGTGCCAGTAGTACTCAGAAGTCCCGGGACAGGGTTAATCAGCCCCAGCATTTT,CASSTQKSRDRVNQPQHF,TRBJ1-5,TRBD1,TRBV19,18,NA
TGTGCCAGCAGCCAAGAGAGAGACAGCTTCCAAGAGACCCAGTACTTC,CASSQERDSFQETQYF,TRBJ2-5,NA,TRBV4-2,16,NA
TGCGCCAGCAGCCAAGGACATTACGCGAACACCGGGGAGCTGTTTTTT,CASSQGHYANTGELFF,TRBJ2-2,NA,TRBV4-3,16,NA
TGTGCCAGCAGTTACGGGGGCATGCGGCAAGAGACCCAGTACTTC,CASSYGGMRQETQYF,TRBJ2-5,NA,TRBV6-6,15,NA
TGTGCCAGCAGTGACGCGGGAACACATTTCTATGGCTACACCTTC,CASSDAGTHFYGYTF,TRBJ1-2,NA,TRBV6-6,15,NA
TGTGCCAGCAGCATACGACTACTTGACTACGAGCAGTACTTC,CASSIRLLDYEQYF,TRBJ2-7,NA,TRBV5-6,14,once